This T cell receptor beta chain was recorded in a study of T cell responses to AZD1222 COVID-19 vaccine. The germline V gene has CDR1 SQVTM and CDR2 ANQGSEA. CDR3 length equals 12 residues. With 7 bases clipped from V and 8 bases from J, the junction kept 7 bases outside the gene matches. Generated by immunoSEQ multiplex PCR, the TCRdb table keeps only in-frame clones and is missing some. The sample records more than 80,000 clones, approximately 91% being singletons. The V call is TRBV29-1, the J call TRBJ2-1, with 8 bases aligning to TRBD1. The TCR was taken from an adult in good health. The input for sequencing was peripheral blood, taken on day 0 of AZD1222 vaccination. CDR3 amino acids: CSAVDRVDEQFF. The CDR3 DNA sequence: TGCAGCGCCGTGGACAGGGTCGATGAGCAGTTCTTC.